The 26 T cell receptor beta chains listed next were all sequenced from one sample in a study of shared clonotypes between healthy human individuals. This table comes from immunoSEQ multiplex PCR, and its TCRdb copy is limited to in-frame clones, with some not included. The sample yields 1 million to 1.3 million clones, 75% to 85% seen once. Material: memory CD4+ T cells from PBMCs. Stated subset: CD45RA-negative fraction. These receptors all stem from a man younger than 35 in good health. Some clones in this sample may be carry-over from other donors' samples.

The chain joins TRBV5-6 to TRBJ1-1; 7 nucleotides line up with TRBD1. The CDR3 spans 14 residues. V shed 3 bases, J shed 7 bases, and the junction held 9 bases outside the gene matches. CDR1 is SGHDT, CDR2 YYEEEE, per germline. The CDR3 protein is CASSSDQHRGEAFF. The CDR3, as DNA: TGTGCCAGCAGCTCGGATCAGCACAGGGGTGAAGCTTTCTTT. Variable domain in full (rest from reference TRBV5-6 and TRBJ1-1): DAGVTQSPTHLIKTRGQQVTLRCSPKSGHDTVSWYQQALGQGPQFIFQYYEEEERQRGNFPDRFSGHQFPNYSSELNVNALLLGDSALYLCASSSDQHRGEAFFGQGTRLTVV.

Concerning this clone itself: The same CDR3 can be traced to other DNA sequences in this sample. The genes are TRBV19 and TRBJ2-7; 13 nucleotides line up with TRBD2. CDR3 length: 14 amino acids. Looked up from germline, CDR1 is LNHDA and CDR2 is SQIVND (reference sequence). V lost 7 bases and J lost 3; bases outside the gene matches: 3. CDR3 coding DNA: TGTGCCAGTACTAGGACTAGCGGGAGCTACGAGCAGTACTTC. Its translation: CASTRTSGSYEQYF.

The CDR3 here is CASSGQAAKNIQYF. CDR3 nucleotides: TGTGCCAGCAGCGGACAAGCAGCCAAAAACATTCAGTACTTC. The chain recombines TRBV28 with TRBJ2-4; D might be TRBD1 (5 bases). With 6 bases removed from V and 0 bases from J, the gap between germline ends came to 9 bases. The CDR3 contains 14 residues. Germline V gives CDR1 MDHEN, CDR2 SYDVKM. The complete variable domain, with remaining parts taken from reference TRBV28 and TRBJ2-4, reads DVKVTQSSRYLVKRTGEKVFLECVQDMDHENMFWYRQDPGLGLRLIYFSYDVKMKEKGDIPEGYSVSREKKERFSLILESASTNQTSMYLCASSGQAAKNIQYFGAGTRLSVL.

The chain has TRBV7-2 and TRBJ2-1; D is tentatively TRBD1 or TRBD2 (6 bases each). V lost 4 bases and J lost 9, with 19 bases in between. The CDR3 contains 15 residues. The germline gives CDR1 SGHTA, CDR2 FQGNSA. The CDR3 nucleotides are TGTGCCAGCAGCTCTCGACTAGGGGGACGGGGTGAGCAGTTCTTC. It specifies CASSSRLGGRGEQFF.

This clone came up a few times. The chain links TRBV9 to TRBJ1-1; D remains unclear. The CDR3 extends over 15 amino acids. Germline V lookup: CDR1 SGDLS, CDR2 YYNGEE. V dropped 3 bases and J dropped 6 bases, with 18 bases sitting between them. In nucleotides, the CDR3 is TGTGCCAGCAGCGGAGGGAGTGGTGGAGACGCTGAAGCTTTCTTT. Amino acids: CASSGGSGGDAEAFF.

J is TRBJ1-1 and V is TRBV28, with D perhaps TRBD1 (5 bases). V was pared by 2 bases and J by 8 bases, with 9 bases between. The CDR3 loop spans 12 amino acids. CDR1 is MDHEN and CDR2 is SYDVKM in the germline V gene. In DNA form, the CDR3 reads TGTGCCAGCAGTTTACAGGGCTTCGAAGCTTTCTTT. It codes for CASSLQGFEAFF.

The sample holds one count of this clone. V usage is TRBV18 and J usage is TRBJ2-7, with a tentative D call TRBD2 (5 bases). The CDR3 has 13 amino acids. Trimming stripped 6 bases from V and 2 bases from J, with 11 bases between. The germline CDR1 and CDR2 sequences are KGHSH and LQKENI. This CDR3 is CASSAGIPYEQYF. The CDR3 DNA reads TGTGCCAGCTCGGCCGGGATCCCCTACGAGCAGTACTTC.

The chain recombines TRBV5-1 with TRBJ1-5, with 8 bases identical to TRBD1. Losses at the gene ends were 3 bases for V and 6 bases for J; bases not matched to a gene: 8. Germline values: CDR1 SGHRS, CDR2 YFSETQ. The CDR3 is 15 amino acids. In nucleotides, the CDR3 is TGCGCCAGCAGCTCAGGACAGGGAAATTCTCAGCCCCAGCATTTT. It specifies CASSSGQGNSQPQHF.

This chain's CDR3 is CASSLIPGLPYNEQFF. CDR3 DNA: TGTGCCAGCAGTTTAATCCCAGGTCTACCCTACAATGAGCAGTTCTTC. This sequence joins TRBV27 and TRBJ2-1, with no clear D. The V and J ends lost 2 bases and 2 bases respectively, with 13 bases between them. From germline, CDR1 is MNHEY and CDR2 SMNVEV (reference sequence). The CDR3 consists of 16 residues.

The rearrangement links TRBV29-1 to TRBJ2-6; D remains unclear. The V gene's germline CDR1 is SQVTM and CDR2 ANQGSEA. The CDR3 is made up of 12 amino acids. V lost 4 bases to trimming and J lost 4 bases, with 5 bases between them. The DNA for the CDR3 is TGCAGCGTTGTAGGCGGGGCCAACGTCCTGACTTTC. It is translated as CSVVGGANVLTF.

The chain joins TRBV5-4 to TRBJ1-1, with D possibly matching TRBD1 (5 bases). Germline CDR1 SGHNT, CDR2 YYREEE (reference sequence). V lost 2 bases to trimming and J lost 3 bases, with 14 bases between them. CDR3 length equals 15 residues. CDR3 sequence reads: CASSLSVKGHTEAFF. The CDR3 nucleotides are TGTGCCAGCAGCTTAAGTGTTAAGGGGCACACTGAAGCTTTCTTT.

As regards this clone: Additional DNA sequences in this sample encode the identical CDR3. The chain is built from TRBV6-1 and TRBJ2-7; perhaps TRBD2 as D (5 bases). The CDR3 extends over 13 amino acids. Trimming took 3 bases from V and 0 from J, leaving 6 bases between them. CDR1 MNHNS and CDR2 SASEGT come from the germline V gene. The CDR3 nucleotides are TGTGCCAGCAGTGAGGGGAGCTCCTACGAGCAGTACTTC. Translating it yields CASSEGSSYEQYF.

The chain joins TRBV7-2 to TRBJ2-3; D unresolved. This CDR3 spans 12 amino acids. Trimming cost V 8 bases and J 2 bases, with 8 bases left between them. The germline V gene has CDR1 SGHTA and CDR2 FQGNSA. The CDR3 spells CASGLDTDTQYF. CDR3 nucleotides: TGTGCCAGCGGGTTGGACACAGATACGCAGTATTTT.

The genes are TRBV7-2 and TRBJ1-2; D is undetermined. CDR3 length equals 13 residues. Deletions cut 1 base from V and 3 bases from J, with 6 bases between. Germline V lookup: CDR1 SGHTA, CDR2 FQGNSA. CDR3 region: CASSLGSYYGYTF. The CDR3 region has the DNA TGTGCCAGCAGCTTAGGCAGTTACTATGGCTACACCTTC.

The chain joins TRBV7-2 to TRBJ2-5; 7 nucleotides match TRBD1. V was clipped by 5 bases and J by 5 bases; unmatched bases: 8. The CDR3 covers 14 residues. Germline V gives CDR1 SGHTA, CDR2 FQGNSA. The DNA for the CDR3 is TGTGCCAGCAGCGAGAGACAGGGTGGGGAGACCCAGTACTTC. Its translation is CASSERQGGETQYF.

CDR3 bases: TGTGCCAGCAGCCTACTAGCGGGAGGTTTAAATGAGCAGTTCTTC. Translating gives CASSLLAGGLNEQFF. The V and J genes are TRBV14 and TRBJ2-1, with TRBD2 matching over 12 bases. With V trimmed by 4 bases and J by 7 bases, 5 bases remained unmatched. CDR3 size: 15 residues. The germline gives CDR1 SGHDN, CDR2 FVKESK.

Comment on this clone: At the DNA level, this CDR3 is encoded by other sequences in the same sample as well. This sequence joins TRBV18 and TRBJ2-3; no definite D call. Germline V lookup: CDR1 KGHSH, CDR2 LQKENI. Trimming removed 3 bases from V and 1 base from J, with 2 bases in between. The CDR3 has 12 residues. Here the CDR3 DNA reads TGTGCCAGCTCACCGGGCACAGATACGCAGTATTTT. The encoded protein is CASSPGTDTQYF.

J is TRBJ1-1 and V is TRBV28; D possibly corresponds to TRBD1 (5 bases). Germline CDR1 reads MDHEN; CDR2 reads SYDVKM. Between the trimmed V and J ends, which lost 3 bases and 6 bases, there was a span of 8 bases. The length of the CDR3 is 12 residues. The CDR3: CASSFGGAEAFF. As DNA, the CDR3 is TGTGCCAGCAGTTTCGGGGGGGCTGAAGCTTTCTTT.

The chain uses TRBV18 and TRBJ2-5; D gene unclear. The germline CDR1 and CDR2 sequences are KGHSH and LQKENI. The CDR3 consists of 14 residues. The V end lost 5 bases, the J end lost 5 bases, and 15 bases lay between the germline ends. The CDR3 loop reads CASSTAELGETQYF. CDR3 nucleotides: TGTGCCAGCTCAACTGCCGAGCTAGGGGAGACCCAGTACTTC.

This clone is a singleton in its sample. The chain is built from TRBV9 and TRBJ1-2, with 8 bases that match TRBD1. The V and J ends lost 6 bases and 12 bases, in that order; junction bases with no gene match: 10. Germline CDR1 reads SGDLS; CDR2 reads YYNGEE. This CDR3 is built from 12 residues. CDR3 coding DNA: TGTGCCAGCACCCCGGACAGGGAAAGAAACACCTTC. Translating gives CASTPDRERNTF. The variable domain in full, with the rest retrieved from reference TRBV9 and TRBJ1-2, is DSGVTQTPKHLITATGQRVTLRCSPRSGDLSVYWYQQSLDQGLQFLIQYYNGEERAKGNILERFSAQQFPDLHSELNLSSLELGDSALYFCASTPDRERNTFGSGTRLTVV.

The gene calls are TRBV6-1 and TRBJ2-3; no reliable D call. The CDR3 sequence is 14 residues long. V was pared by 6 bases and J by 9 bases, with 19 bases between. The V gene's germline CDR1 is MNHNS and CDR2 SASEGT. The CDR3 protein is CASSEQRSESTQYF. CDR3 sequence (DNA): TGTGCCAGCAGCGAACAGAGGTCGGAGTCGACGCAGTATTTT.

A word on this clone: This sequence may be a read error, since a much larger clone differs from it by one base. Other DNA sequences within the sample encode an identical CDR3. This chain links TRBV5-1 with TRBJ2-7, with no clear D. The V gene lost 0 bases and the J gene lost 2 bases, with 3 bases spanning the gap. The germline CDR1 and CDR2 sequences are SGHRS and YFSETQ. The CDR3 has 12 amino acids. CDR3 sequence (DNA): TGCGCCAGCAGCTTGGTGGCCTACGAGCAGTACTTC. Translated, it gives CASSLVAYEQYF.

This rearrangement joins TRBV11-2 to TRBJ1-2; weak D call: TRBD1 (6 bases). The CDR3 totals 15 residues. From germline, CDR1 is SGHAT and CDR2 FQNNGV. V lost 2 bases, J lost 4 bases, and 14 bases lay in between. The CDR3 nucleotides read TGTGCCAGCAGCTTAACGCGCAGGGGAGGCTATGGCTACACCTTC. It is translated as CASSLTRRGGYGYTF.

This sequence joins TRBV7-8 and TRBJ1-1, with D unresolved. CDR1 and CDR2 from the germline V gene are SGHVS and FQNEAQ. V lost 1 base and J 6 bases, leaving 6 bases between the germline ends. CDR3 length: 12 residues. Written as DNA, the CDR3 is TGTGCCAGCAGCTTAGTCGGCCCTGAAGCTTTCTTT. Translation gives CASSLVGPEAFF. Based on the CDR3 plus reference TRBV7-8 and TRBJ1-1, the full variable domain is GAGVSQSPRYKVAKRGQDVALRCDPISGHVSLFWYQQALGQGPEFLTYFQNEAQLDKSGLPSDRFFAERPEGSVSTLKIQRTQQEDSAVYLCASSLVGPEAFFGQGTRLTVV.

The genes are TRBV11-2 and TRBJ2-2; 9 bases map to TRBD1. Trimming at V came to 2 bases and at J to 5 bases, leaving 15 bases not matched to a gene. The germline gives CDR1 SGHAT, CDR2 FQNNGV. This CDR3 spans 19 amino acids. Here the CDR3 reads CASSLLWGSGTGLTGELFF. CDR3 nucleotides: TGTGCCAGCAGCTTACTTTGGGGGTCAGGGACAGGGTTAACCGGGGAGCTGTTTTTT.

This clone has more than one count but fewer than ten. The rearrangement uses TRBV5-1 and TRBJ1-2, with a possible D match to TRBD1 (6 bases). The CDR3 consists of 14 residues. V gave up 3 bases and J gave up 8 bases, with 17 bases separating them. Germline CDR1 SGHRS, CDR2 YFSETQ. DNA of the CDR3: TGCGCCAGCAGCTCTTTACAGGGAGCGGACGGCTACACCTTC. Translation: CASSSLQGADGYTF.